This TCR beta chain was identified during a study of blood T cell repertoires in COVID-19. Across the study: COVID-19 samples, acute and convalescent, were from the United States, Italy and Spain. Sources were T cells, B-cell-depleted T cells, or PBMCs; the material itself was cDNA or gDNA.

Seattle's enrolled individuals joined amid active infection and were then monitored longitudinally. CDR1 is MNHEY, CDR2 SMNVEV, per germline (reference sequence). The V and J ends lost 3 bases and 6 bases, in that order; junction bases with no gene match: 10. This CDR3 has 17 residues. Using immunoSEQ multiplex PCR, the repertoire was profiled, and TCRdb retains in-frame clones only, with some absent. Of about 480,000 clones in the sample, roughly nine tenths were seen once. This clone was detected ten times or more. Sequencing input: peripheral blood. The rearrangement joins TRBV27 to TRBJ2-1, with 11 positions matching TRBD1. The source of this sequence is a man aged 18 to 29 with COVID-19, enrolled during active disease. The CDR3 coding sequence is TGTGCCAGCAGTTTCTTTTCCGGGACAGGGGGGCTCAATGAGCAGTTCTTC. It encodes CASSFFSGTGGLNEQFF.